The 16 T cell receptor beta chains below come from one sample, sequenced in a study of T cells in Graves' hyperthyroidism and ophthalmopathy. What was amplified from RNA transcripts were TCR beta CDR3 regions. Researchers ran a first-round RT-PCR on the TCR CDR3 using the HTBI primer set. TCRdb reprocessed the multiplex PCR reads with MiXCR, giving one entry per CDR3 protein. The sample shows more than 550,000 distinct CDR3 sequences, approximately 15% of them seen only once. The sequencing sample was made of blood. These receptor sequences come from a man in his fifties or sixties with Graves' hyperthyroidism.

This clonotype was seen a few times. CDR3 in DNA: TGTGCCTGGAGTAAAAGACGGGACAGCAAAAACATTCAGTACTTC. Encoded protein: CAWSKRRDSKNIQYF. The V gene is TRBV30, the J gene TRBJ2-4, with 7 bases aligning to TRBD1. V was clipped by 2 bases and J by 3 bases; unmatched bases: 7. The CDR3 is 15 residues long. Looked up from germline, CDR1 is GTSNPN and CDR2 is SVGIG (reference sequence).

V is TRBV28 and J is TRBJ1-2; D not certain. Germline lookup yields CDR1 MDHEN and CDR2 SYDVKM. V was clipped by 3 bases and J by 8 bases, with 10 bases between them. The CDR3 loop spans 12 amino acids. Here the CDR3 DNA reads TGTGCCAGCAGTTTGGCGACAAAAGGCTACACCTTC. This encodes CASSLATKGYTF.

This clonotype was seen many times. This rearrangement joins TRBV11-2 to TRBJ2-3; a weak D match, TRBD2 (6 bases). V lost 4 bases, J lost 0 bases, and 14 bases lay in between. The germline V gene has CDR1 SGHAT and CDR2 FQNNGV. The CDR3 runs 16 residues. The CDR3 nucleotides read TGTGCCAGCAGCTCACGTTTGGGAGGAAGCACAGATACGCAGTATTTT. Encoded protein: CASSSRLGGSTDTQYF.

This clonotype came up a few times. This sequence joins TRBV12-5 and TRBJ2-1; TRBD1 or TRBD2 may be the D gene (7 bases each). CDR1 is LGHNT and CDR2 is FRNRAP in the germline V gene. Trimming stripped 6 bases from V and 4 bases from J, with 16 bases between. CDR3 length equals 15 residues. This chain's CDR3 is CASGRGGGSYNEQFF. Written as DNA, the CDR3 is TGTGCTAGTGGCAGGGGGGGAGGCTCGTACAATGAGCAGTTCTTC.

The chain employs TRBV12-5 and TRBJ1-1, with TRBD1 matching over 9 bases. Looked up from germline, CDR1 is LGHNT and CDR2 is FRNRAP. The junction had 11 bases not matched to a gene; V was cut back by 4 bases and J by 2 bases. This CDR3 has 17 residues. The CDR3 DNA is TGTGCTAGTGGTTGGCAAAAGACAGGGGGAGGAAACACTGAAGCTTTCTTT. It translates to CASGWQKTGGGNTEAFF. Filled out from reference TRBV12-5 and TRBJ1-1, the complete variable domain reads DARVTQTPRHKVTEMGQEVTMRCQPILGHNTVFWYRQTMMQGLELLAYFRNRAPLDDSGMPKDRFSAEMPDATLATLKIQPSEPRDSAVYFCASGWQKTGGGNTEAFFGQGTRLTVV.

This clonotype was detected many times. The chain couples TRBV2 to TRBJ2-7; 8 bases align to TRBD1. The V and J ends lost 2 bases and 4 bases, in that order; junction bases with no gene match: 4. The CDR3 contains 14 residues. The germline gives CDR1 SNHLY, CDR2 FYNNEI. CDR3 residues: CASSEQGANYEQYF. CDR3 bases: TGTGCCAGCAGTGAACAGGGGGCGAATTACGAGCAGTACTTC.

This clonotype appeared many times. The chain carries TRBV30 and TRBJ2-1; D uncertain. This CDR3 region has 16 residues. Germline lookup yields CDR1 GTSNPN and CDR2 SVGIG (reference sequence). V was trimmed by 4 bases and J by 1 base, leaving 17 bases between them. CDR3 residues: CAWTPIRSLSYNEQFF. CDR3 nucleotide sequence: TGTGCCTGGACCCCAATAAGGAGTTTATCCTACAATGAGCAGTTCTTC.

In the case of this clonotype: One base away lies a much larger clone, so this may be a sequencing read error. This chain uses TRBV5-1 with TRBJ2-7; 9 bases agree with TRBD2. The CDR3 runs 15 residues. The V and J ends lost 0 bases and 3 bases, in that order; junction bases with no gene match: 4. CDR1 is SGHRS, CDR2 YFSETQ, per germline. CDR3: CASSLGSGSCYEQYF. The DNA of the CDR3 is TGCGCCAGCAGCTTGGGTAGCGGGAGTTGCTACGAGCAGTACTTC.

The V call is TRBV7-3, the J call TRBJ2-5, with a possible D match to TRBD1 (5 bases). The ends were cut back, 1 base at V and 4 bases at J, with 16 bases in the middle. The CDR3 covers 16 residues. Germline values: CDR1 SGHTA, CDR2 FQGTGA. The CDR3 DNA reads as TGTGCCAGCAGCTTAATTGACCGGCAGGGCCGAGAGACCCAGTACTTC. This gives the protein CASSLIDRQGRETQYF.

There are many counts of this clonotype. The gene calls are TRBV9 and TRBJ2-7; no firm D call. Trimming removed 4 bases at V and 0 bases at J, with 14 bases between. The V gene's germline CDR1 is SGDLS and CDR2 YYNGEE. CDR3 length: 15 residues. The CDR3, as DNA: TGTGCCAGCAGCCCCTACGTCGAGAGCTCCTACGAGCAGTACTTC. It yields the protein CASSPYVESSYEQYF.

This clonotype was detected ten times or more. The chain joins TRBV28 to TRBJ1-5, with unresolved D. The germline gives CDR1 MDHEN, CDR2 SYDVKM. The CDR3 extends over 13 amino acids. V was cut by 6 bases and J by 0 bases, with 6 bases left in between. CDR3 loop: CASRYSSNQPQHF. CDR3 sequence (DNA): TGTGCCAGCAGATACAGTAGCAATCAGCCCCAGCATTTT.

There are a few counts of this clonotype. V and J are TRBV7-2 and TRBJ1-3; no reliable D call. Germline V lookup: CDR1 SGHTA, CDR2 FQGNSA. V was cut by 1 base and J by 4 bases, with 11 bases left in between. The CDR3 has 15 amino acids. CDR3 DNA: TGTGCCAGCAGCTTAGTTTTCCCACCAGGAAACACCATATATTTT. The encoded protein is CASSLVFPPGNTIYF.

This clonotype turned up a few times. The rearrangement uses TRBV19 and TRBJ2-1; D may be TRBD2 (5 bases). Germline CDR1 LNHDA, CDR2 SQIVND (reference sequence). The CDR3 is 14 amino acids. V lost 6 bases and J 1 base, leaving 10 bases between the germline ends. This CDR3 reads CASRDFPSYNEQFF. CDR3 nucleotide sequence: TGTGCCAGTAGGGACTTCCCTTCCTACAATGAGCAGTTCTTC. The full variable domain, rest sourced from reference TRBV19 and TRBJ2-1, is DGGITQSPKYLFRKEGQNVTLSCEQNLNHDAMYWYRQDPGQGLRLIYYSQIVNDFQKGDIAEGYSVSREKKESFPLTVTSAQKNPTAFYLCASRDFPSYNEQFFGPGTRLTVL.

This clonotype was observed at least ten times. The chain combines TRBV27 with TRBJ2-7; D assignment may be TRBD1 or TRBD2 (5 bases each). Germline CDR1 is MNHEY and CDR2 is SMNVEV (reference sequence). V was shortened by 2 bases and J by 3 bases, with 17 bases between the two germline ends. This CDR3 is 16 amino acids long. This CDR3 reads CASSLGPGPIFYEQYF. CDR3 nucleotide sequence: TGTGCCAGCAGTTTAGGGCCGGGGCCGATATTCTACGAGCAGTACTTC.

The table lists this clonotype with a few counts. The V gene is TRBV9, the J gene TRBJ1-6; D may be TRBD1 (6 bases). CDR1 SGDLS and CDR2 YYNGEE come from the germline V gene. This CDR3 is 15 amino acids long. The V end was cut by 4 bases, the J end by 7 bases, with 15 bases between. In DNA form, the CDR3 reads TGTGCCAGCAGCCCCCGACAGGAGGGGAATTCACCCCTCCACTTT. Translated: CASSPRQEGNSPLHF. The full variable domain, in which reference TRBV9 and TRBJ1-6 provide the parts outside the CDR3, is DSGVTQTPKHLITATGQRVTLRCSPRSGDLSVYWYQQSLDQGLQFLIQYYNGEERAKGNILERFSAQQFPDLHSELNLSSLELGDSALYFCASSPRQEGNSPLHFGNGTRLTVT.

This clonotype was detected only a few times. The gene calls are TRBV3-1 and TRBJ2-1; D possibly corresponds to TRBD2 (5 bases). Germline V gene data show CDR1 as LGHDT and CDR2 as YNNKEL (reference sequence). Trimming stripped 5 bases from V and 5 bases from J, with 13 bases between. The CDR3 contains 14 residues. CDR3 sequence reads: CASSAGLENNEQFF. The CDR3 region has the DNA TGTGCCAGCAGCGCGGGCCTAGAGAACAATGAGCAGTTCTTC.